Following are 13 T cell receptor beta chains from one sample sequenced in a study of vaccination and CD4 T cells after COVID-19. Treatment of the sample: approximately 9-day PBMC culture with coronavirus spike peptide pools or control peptides (ViraFEST assay). Their specific antigens are unknown. Cultured CD4+ T cells had their DNA profiled by the Oncomine TCR Beta short-read assay. A single record per CDR3 protein comes from TCRdb applying MiXCR to the PCR reads. The repertoire holds roughly 4,500 distinct CDR3 sequences, with 22% as singletons. Sequences were derived from CD4+ T cells from blood, cultured in vitro, sampled after SARS-CoV-2 vaccination. The receptor source for this set is a human donor who had recovered from COVID-19.

This clonotype qualifies as medium-sized. The rearrangement uses TRBV20-1 and TRBJ1-5, with a possible D match to TRBD1 (5 bases). Per germline, CDR1 DFQATT and CDR2 SNEGSKA (reference sequence). Trimming stripped 7 bases from V and 5 bases from J, with 15 bases between. This CDR3 spans 13 amino acids. CDR3 residues: CSVTGTVDQPQHF. The DNA for the CDR3 is TGCAGTGTCACGGGGACGGTGGATCAGCCCCAGCATTTT.

This clonotype is termed large. The chain couples TRBV6-5 to TRBJ1-2; TRBD1 aligns across 9 bases. With 0 bases clipped from V and 3 bases from J, the junction kept 2 bases outside the gene matches. The CDR3 has 15 amino acids. Per the germline V gene, CDR1 is MNHEY and CDR2 is SVGAGI. CDR3 region: CASSYSGTGHYGYTF. The CDR3 DNA reads TGTGCCAGCAGTTACTCCGGGACAGGGCACTATGGCTACACCTTC.

This clonotype was observed a few times. The rearrangement uses TRBV7-8 and TRBJ1-1; tentatively, D is TRBD1 (6 bases). V dropped 7 bases and J dropped 1 base, with 16 bases sitting between them. The CDR3 sequence is 15 residues long. Germline V gene sequence: CDR1 SGHVS, CDR2 FQNEAQ. CDR3 DNA: TGTGCCAGCACCTGGGGGGCGCGAGGGAACACTGAAGCTTTCTTT. Translated, it gives CASTWGARGNTEAFF.

In its sample, this clonotype is medium-sized. The V and J genes are TRBV7-9 and TRBJ2-7; the D gene is possibly TRBD1 (5 bases). Trimming removed 1 base at V and 3 bases at J, with 10 bases between. The CDR3 is 14 residues long. Germline V gene sequence: CDR1 SEHNR, CDR2 FQNEAQ (reference sequence). CDR3 in DNA: TGTGCCAGCAGCTTAGGGGGCAGATACTACGAGCAGTACTTC. This encodes CASSLGGRYYEQYF.

J is TRBJ2-3 and V is TRBV4-2; D unclear. Looked up from germline, CDR1 is LGHNA and CDR2 is YNFKEQ. This CDR3 contains 17 residues. Trimming left V 0 bases short and J 0 bases short, with 13 bases between. The DNA of the CDR3 is TGTGCCAGCAGCCAAGAGTTTCACGGTGCTAGCACAGATACGCAGTATTTT. This sequence encodes CASSQEFHGASTDTQYF.

V is TRBV7-2 and J is TRBJ2-1, with 10 bases that match TRBD1. The CDR3 runs to 16 residues. With V trimmed by 1 base and J by 2 bases, 2 bases remained unmatched. Germline lookup yields CDR1 SGHTA and CDR2 FQGNSA. The CDR3 here is CASSLGQGAAYNEQFF. CDR3 sequence (DNA): TGTGCCAGCAGCTTAGGACAGGGGGCCGCCTACAATGAGCAGTTCTTC.

This clonotype was seen a handful of times. CDR3 in amino acids: CASSLISGGFSKKANYGYTF. Here the CDR3 DNA reads TGTGCCAGCAGCTTGATATCAGGAGGGTTCTCGAAAAAAGCTAACTATGGCTACACCTTC. V and J are TRBV7-8 and TRBJ1-2; D is undetermined. Germline V CDR1 and CDR2: SGHVS, FQNEAQ. CDR3 length: 20 amino acids. Between the trimmed V and J ends, which lost 3 bases and 0 bases, there was a span of 26 bases.

A note on this clonotype: This clone may be a read error of a much larger clone one base away. The chain has TRBV20-1 and TRBJ1-2; D uncertain. Germline V lookup: CDR1 DFQATT, CDR2 SNEGSKA (reference sequence). Trimming left V 2 bases short and J 1 base short, with 11 bases between. This CDR3 region has 14 residues. The CDR3 sequence is CSARPTLINYGYTF. CDR3 bases: TGCAGTGCTAGACCCACCTTAATTAACTATGGCTACACCTTC.

This clonotype counts as medium-sized. This rearrangement joins TRBV15 to TRBJ2-1; 9 bases align to TRBD2. The CDR3 is 18 amino acids. V lost 1 base and J lost 9; bases outside the gene matches: 16. Germline V CDR1 and CDR2: LNHNV, YYDKDF (reference sequence). The CDR3 DNA reads TGTGCCACCAGCAGAGCGGGTGCAGCGGGGGGCTACATTAGTGAGCAGTTCTTC. It specifies CATSRAGAAGGYISEQFF.

This clonotype was detected only once. The genes are TRBV24-1 and TRBJ2-7; D call uncertain. V was clipped by 3 bases and J by 4 bases, with 9 bases between them. Germline lookup yields CDR1 KGHDR and CDR2 SFDVKD. This CDR3 is 13 amino acids long. The CDR3 sequence is CATSDGPAYEQYF. Here the CDR3 DNA reads TGTGCCACCAGTGATGGGCCAGCTTACGAGCAGTACTTC.

The chain recombines TRBV29-1 with TRBJ1-5; D possibly corresponds to TRBD1 (5 bases). This CDR3 is 13 amino acids long. With 5 bases removed from V and 6 bases from J, the gap between germline ends came to 14 bases. Germline-derived CDR1 and CDR2 are SQVTM and ANQGSEA. The CDR3: CSVSGGVGQPQHF. For the CDR3, the DNA is TGCAGCGTTTCCGGAGGGGTGGGTCAGCCCCAGCATTTT.

This clonotype appeared a few times. The chain carries TRBV19 and TRBJ2-7; the D call may be TRBD1 or TRBD2 (5 bases each). Per germline, CDR1 LNHDA and CDR2 SQIVND (reference sequence). The CDR3 extends over 15 amino acids. Trimming took off 4 bases at V and 2 bases at J, with 15 bases between the two ends. The CDR3 sequence is CASSSGAAGAYEQYF. In DNA, the CDR3 is TGTGCCAGTAGTAGTGGGGCCGCCGGGGCCTACGAGCAGTACTTC.

The sample holds a few counts of this clonotype. The V call is TRBV29-1, the J call TRBJ1-2; 8 bases match TRBD1. CDR1 SQVTM and CDR2 ANQGSEA come from the germline V gene. The CDR3 totals 13 residues. V shed 6 bases, J shed 4 bases, and the junction held 7 bases outside the gene matches. The DNA of the CDR3 is TGCAGCGTCCCTCCCACAGGGGGCTATGGCTACACCTTC. Amino acids: CSVPPTGGYGYTF.